This T cell receptor (beta chain) came from a study of shared clonotypes between healthy human individuals. CD45RO-negative cells were positively selected for CCR7, leaving out terminally differentiated effector memory CD45RA+ cells. Concerning this clone itself: The antigen remains undetermined.

Deep was the level used in running the assay. Sequencing was performed with immunoSEQ multiplex PCR; in TCRdb, only in-frame clones are kept and a portion is missing. This sample has about 2.1 million clones, with around 93% found just once. Per germline, CDR1 SGDLS and CDR2 YYNGEE. This CDR3 is built from 16 residues. With V trimmed by 4 bases and J by 2 bases, 10 bases remained unmatched. Study-wide results and limits: Of the naive CD4 clonotypes, roughly 5% were shared across a few donors. Investigators collected only blood, and repertoires in tissues likely differ.

The genes are TRBV9 and TRBJ2-3, with TRBD2 matching over 7 bases. This TCR derives from a man between 18 and 29 years old in good health. Some clones in this sample may be carry-over from other donors' samples. Sequenced input: naive CD8+ T cells from PBMCs. The CDR3 sequence is CASSPALGGPTDTQYF. In DNA, the CDR3 is TGTGCCAGCAGCCCTGCTTTGGGAGGGCCCACAGATACGCAGTATTTT.